The next 14 T cell receptor beta chains were all read from a single sample in a study of cytomegalovirus exposure and HLA in healthy donors. In the PCR, 60 Vbeta and 13 Jbeta primers were used. This table comes from immunoSEQ multiplex PCR, and its TCRdb copy is limited to in-frame clones, with some not included. The sample shows about 50,000 clones, and 9% to 15% sits with its ten largest clones. The sequencing input was PBMCs. The receptors shown here come from a woman aged 55-70 years in good health and CMV-seropositive.

CDR3: CASSTGLPSSYNEQFF. The DNA of the CDR3 is TGTGCCAGCAGTACGGGACTTCCATCCTCCTACAATGAGCAGTTCTTC. The chain joins TRBV6-6 to TRBJ2-1; D may be TRBD2 (6 bases). The germline V gene encodes CDR1 MNHNY and CDR2 SVGAGI (reference sequence). The CDR3 is 16 amino acids. V lost 5 bases and J 0 bases, leaving 14 bases between the germline ends.

Comment on this clone: No conserved phenylalanine or tryptophan ends this CDR3, so it is likely a read error. The V gene is TRBV28, the J gene TRBJ1-2; unclear D gene. The CDR3 extends over 14 amino acids. Per the germline V gene, CDR1 is MDHEN and CDR2 is SYDVKM. Trimming left V 6 bases short and J 4 bases short, with 15 bases between. The CDR3 DNA is TGTGCCAGCAGACTATCGACGGAGGTCTATGGCTACACCCTC. Its translation: CASRLSTEVYGYTL.

J is TRBJ1-2 and V is TRBV6-5, with D perhaps matching TRBD1 (5 bases). V was trimmed by 5 bases and J by 4 bases, leaving 14 bases between them. From germline, CDR1 is MNHEY and CDR2 SVGAGI. CDR3 length: 14 amino acids. CDR3 in DNA: TGTGCCAGCAGTCGGCCGGGACTCACCTATGGCTACACCTTC. Its protein is CASSRPGLTYGYTF.

Notes on this clone: A read error may produce the germline difference seen at one junction end. The chain combines TRBV18 with TRBJ1-1; TRBD1 aligns across 8 bases. The germline V gene has CDR1 KGHSH and CDR2 LQKENI. CDR3 size: 16 residues. This chain's CDR3 is CASAPSGQDLNTEAFF. CDR3 nucleotide sequence: TGTGCCAGCGCACCGTCGGGACAGGACCTGAACACTGAAGCTTTCTTT.

This chain links TRBV5-1 with TRBJ2-1; perhaps TRBD1 as D (6 bases). In germline, CDR1 is SGHRS, CDR2 YFSETQ. This CDR3 spans 15 amino acids. V was shortened by 0 bases and J by 0 bases, with 7 bases between the two germline ends. Written as DNA, the CDR3 is TGCGCCAGCAGCTTGGTACAGGGCTCCTACAATGAGCAGTTCTTC. Translation: CASSLVQGSYNEQFF.

The J gene is TRBJ1-1, the V gene TRBV11-2; 7 bases match TRBD1. The CDR3 loop spans 15 amino acids. V trimming: 4 bases; J trimming: 3 bases; junction bases outside the gene matches: 8. The germline V gene encodes CDR1 SGHAT and CDR2 FQNNGV. CDR3 coding DNA: TGTGCCAGCAGCTCCGGAGACAGGGCCTACACTGAAGCTTTCTTT. Translating it yields CASSSGDRAYTEAFF.

The chain is built from TRBV19 and TRBJ1-3, with a possible D match to TRBD1 (6 bases). The CDR3 runs to 14 residues. Germline V gives CDR1 LNHDA, CDR2 SQIVND (reference sequence). With 5 bases removed from V and 2 bases from J, the gap between germline ends came to 10 bases. The CDR3: CASSPQGTGNTIYF. The CDR3 DNA is TGTGCCAGTAGTCCACAGGGAACTGGAAACACCATATATTTT.

As concerns this clone: Additional DNA sequences in this sample encode the identical CDR3. The rearrangement uses TRBV6-5 and TRBJ1-6, with TRBD1 matching over 7 bases. With V trimmed by 5 bases and J by 13 bases, 5 bases remained unmatched. Germline lookup yields CDR1 MNHEY and CDR2 SVGAGI. The CDR3 runs to 12 residues. The CDR3 is CASSGTAGPLHF. The CDR3 nucleotides are TGTGCCAGCAGTGGGACAGCCGGGCCCCTCCACTTT.

The chain couples TRBV19 to TRBJ1-4; TRBD1 might be the D (6 bases). CDR1 is LNHDA, CDR2 SQIVND, per germline (reference sequence). The V gene lost 3 bases and the J gene lost 2 bases, with 10 bases spanning the gap. The CDR3 loop spans 15 amino acids. CDR3 nucleotides: TGTGCCAGTAGTATTGATGGGGGCACTAATGAAAAACTGTTTTTT. Translated: CASSIDGGTNEKLFF.

CDR3 DNA: TGTGCCAGCAGTTATGACGGGGGGAACTATGGCTACACCTTC. Its translation is CASSYDGGNYGYTF. The chain combines TRBV6-6 with TRBJ1-2, with D maybe TRBD1 (5 bases). Between the trimmed V and J ends, which lost 3 bases and 2 bases, there was a span of 10 bases. CDR3 length: 14 amino acids. Germline CDR1 and CDR2: MNHNY and SVGAGI (reference sequence).

This chain connects TRBV6-1 to TRBJ1-5; 8 bases agree with TRBD1. V dropped 10 bases and J dropped 1; count of bases not matched to a gene: 6. The CDR3 covers 14 residues. CDR1 MNHNS and CDR2 SASEGT come from the germline V gene. The CDR3 region has the DNA TGTGCCATAAGGACAGGGCTCAGCAATCAGCCCCAGCATTTT. Encoded protein: CAIRTGLSNQPQHF.

This chain's CDR3 is CASSLLAGVSYEQYF. In nucleotides, the CDR3 is TGTGCCAGCAGCTTACTAGCGGGCGTCTCCTACGAGCAGTACTTC. V and J are TRBV7-2 and TRBJ2-7; 8 nucleotides agree with TRBD2. Germline values: CDR1 SGHTA, CDR2 FQGNSA. This CDR3 has 15 amino acids. J was trimmed by 0 bases and V by 2 bases; bases with no gene match: 3.

On this clone itself: Additional DNA sequences in this sample encode the identical CDR3. The V and J genes are TRBV19 and TRBJ1-1; D is possibly TRBD1 (5 bases). V was pared by 5 bases and J by 1 base, with 8 bases between. The V gene's germline CDR1 is LNHDA and CDR2 SQIVND (reference sequence). The CDR3 runs to 13 residues. The CDR3 nucleotides are TGTGCCAGTAGTGACACAGGGAACACTGAAGCTTTCTTT. Translation gives CASSDTGNTEAFF.

V gene TRBV7-6 combines with J gene TRBJ1-4; possible D gene TRBD1, 5 bases. The CDR3 extends over 16 amino acids. Germline CDR1 reads SGHVS; CDR2 reads FNYEAQ. Trimming left V 6 bases short and J 0 bases short, with 14 bases between. The CDR3 is CASSLGRGTTNEKLFF. For the CDR3, the DNA is TGTGCCAGCAGTTTGGGGCGGGGAACAACTAATGAAAAACTGTTTTTT.